The rows below give T cell receptor beta chains drawn from one sample of a study of T cell repertoires in cytomegalovirus infection. TCRdb analysed the reads with MiXCR anew, one entry per CDR3 protein. Here the sample spans about half a million distinct CDR3 sequences, about 39% being singletons. No cognate antigen is known for these TCRs. Sample: cultured PBMCs, taken from culture after CMV antigen stimulation. The origin of the receptors is a human donor in good health (CMV status not recorded). Some clones in this sample may be carry-over from other donors' samples. The CDR3 runs from the conserved cysteine through the conserved F or W. A D gene is named only where the DNA matches it firmly. The size of a clone is reported for some rows only, either as once, few or many, or as a class for expanded clones.

>TRBV7-2|-|TRBJ2-3|-
CASSSTGLKSGTQYF
TGTGCCAGCAGCTCGACGGGACTTAAGAGTGGTACGCAGTATTTT
>TRBV7-9|TRBD2|TRBJ2-7|few
CASSLTAGESYEQYF
TGTGCCAGCAGCTTAACAGCGGGGGAGTCCTACGAGCAGTACTTC
>TRBV7-2|TRBD2|TRBJ2-1|-
CASSFSTSTEQFF
TGTGCCAGCAGCTTCTCGACTAGCACTGAGCAGTTCTTC
>TRBV7-2|TRBD2|TRBJ2-2|-
CASSLQPPSSGRNGELFF
TGTGCCAGCAGCCTACAACCCCCGAGTAGCGGGAGAAACGGGGAGCTGTTTTTT
>TRBV15|-|TRBJ2-1|-
CATATRGTYNEQFF
TGTGCCACCGCAACTAGGGGGACCTACAATGAGCAGTTCTTC
>TRBV6-2/TRBV6-3|TRBD1|TRBJ1-1|-
CASSTRGWRNTEAFF
TGTGCCAGCAGTACCAGGGGGTGGAGGAACACTGAAGCTTTCTTT
>TRBV6-6|-|TRBJ1-1|-
CASSPWKGNTEAFF
TGTGCCAGCAGTCCCTGGAAAGGGAACACTGAAGCTTTCTTT
>TRBV7-6|-|TRBJ2-5|few
CASSLSRLSQETQYF
TGTGCCAGCAGCTTATCTCGTTTGTCCCAAGAGACCCAGTACTTC
>TRBV4-1|TRBD1|TRBJ2-7|few
CASSQDHRDRAYEQYF
TGCGCCAGCAGCCAAGATCACCGGGACAGGGCCTACGAGCAGTACTTC
>TRBV12-3/TRBV12-4|-|TRBJ2-7|many
CASSPHIYRARKNEQYF
TGTGCCAGCAGTCCTCATATTTACAGGGCCCGAAAGAACGAGCAGTACTTC
>TRBV20-1|TRBD1|TRBJ2-3|-
CSARKGATQYF
TGCAGTGCTAGAAAGGGGGCTACGCAGTATTTT
>TRBV10-2|TRBD2|TRBJ2-6|-
CASGTSGSSANVLTF
TGCGCCAGCGGGACTAGCGGGAGCTCGGCCAACGTCCTGACTTTC
>TRBV6-1|-|TRBJ1-5|few
CASSEIEGQHF
TGTGCCAGCAGTGAAATTGAAGGCCAGCATTTT
>TRBV7-9|TRBD1|TRBJ1-6|few
CASTMEGAGSPLHF
TGTGCCAGCACCATGGAGGGGGCGGGTTCACCCCTCCACTTT
>TRBV20-1|-|TRBJ2-6|-
CSARDRRGFPSGANVLTF
TGCAGTGCTAGAGATCGAAGAGGGTTCCCCTCCGGGGCCAACGTCCTGACTTTC
>TRBV12-3/TRBV12-4|-|TRBJ2-3|-
CASSPHPTNTQYF
TGTGCCAGCAGTCCCCACCCTACCAATACGCAGTATTTT
>TRBV6-1|-|TRBJ2-2|-
CASSEGRRGTGELFF
TGTGCCAGCAGTGAAGGGCGGAGGGGAACCGGGGAGCTGTTTTTT
>TRBV7-8|-|TRBJ2-2|few
CASSLAPGSVELFF
TGTGCCAGCAGCTTAGCGCCAGGCTCAGTGGAGCTGTTTTTT
>TRBV20-1|-|TRBJ2-5|-
CSARDPAPSQETQYF
TGCAGTGCTAGAGATCCGGCTCCGTCCCAAGAGACCCAGTACTTC
>TRBV6-1|TRBD1|TRBJ2-1|few
CASSDRDRGYNEQFF
TGTGCCAGCAGTGACCGGGACAGGGGTTACAATGAGCAGTTCTTC
>TRBV7-8|TRBD2|TRBJ2-1|-
CASSLRLASNEQFF
TGTGCCAGCAGCCTTAGACTAGCTTCTAATGAGCAGTTCTTC
>TRBV7-2|-|TRBJ2-3|-
CASSPWSGASTDMQYF
TGTGCCAGCAGCCCCTGGAGCGGAGCTAGCACAGATATGCAGTATTTT
>TRBV7-6|-|TRBJ2-3|-
CASCPSGRGGTDTQYF
TGTGCCAGCTGCCCTTCAGGTCGGGGAGGCACAGATACGCAGTATTTT
>TRBV10-3|-|TRBJ2-1|-
CATSGGDGREQFF
TGTGCCACTTCCGGCGGCGACGGCCGTGAGCAGTTCTTC
>TRBV4-1|TRBD2|TRBJ2-3|-
CASSQEVGGNTDTQYF
TGCGCCAGCAGCCAAGAAGTGGGGGGGAACACAGATACGCAGTATTTT
>TRBV12-3/TRBV12-4|-|TRBJ1-6|-
CASSGLQGDSPLHF
TGTGCCAGCAGTGGATTACAGGGAGATTCACCCCTCCACTTT
>TRBV7-6|-|TRBJ2-2|few
CASSLAAGAVSDTGELFF
TGTGCCAGCAGCTTAGCGGCGGGCGCCGTTTCGGACACCGGGGAGCTGTTTTTT
>TRBV7-6|-|TRBJ1-6|-
CASSLGAGGGGNSPLHF
TGTGCCAGCAGCTTAGGGGCCGGCGGGGGCGGTAATTCACCCCTCCACTTT
>TRBV6-2/TRBV6-3|TRBD1|TRBJ1-5|-
CASSDRGQNQPQHF
TGTGCCAGCAGTGACAGGGGGCAAAATCAGCCCCAGCATTTT
>TRBV19|-|TRBJ1-4|-
CASNDGTTNEKLFF
TGTGCCAGTAACGACGGAACAACTAATGAAAAACTGTTTTTT
>TRBV7-2|-|TRBJ2-1|many
CASSLMSSYNEQFF
TGTGCCAGCAGCTTAATGAGCTCCTACAATGAGCAGTTCTTC
>TRBV4-3|-|TRBJ2-2|-
CASSPSLSGRSNTGELFF
TGCGCCAGCAGCCCTTCGTTATCGGGACGAAGCAACACCGGGGAGCTGTTTTTT
>TRBV6-1|-|TRBJ2-1|-
CASTADSYNEQFF
TGTGCCAGCACCGCGGACAGCTACAATGAGCAGTTCTTC
>TRBV12-3/TRBV12-4|-|TRBJ2-5|-
CASTIGTQETQYF
TGTGCCAGCACCATCGGGACCCAAGAGACCCAGTACTTC
>TRBV6-1|TRBD2|TRBJ2-5|-
CASSERRPSGRETQYF
TGTGCCAGCAGTGAAAGGAGGCCTAGCGGGAGGGAGACCCAGTACTTC
>TRBV29-1|TRBD1|TRBJ1-4|-
CSVEGQGNEKLFF
TGCAGCGTTGAAGGACAGGGTAATGAAAAACTGTTTTTT
>TRBV15|-|TRBJ2-7|once
CATSGGISYEQYF
TGTGCCACCAGCGGGGGGATCTCCTACGAGCAGTACTTC
>TRBV7-2|TRBD1|TRBJ2-7|-
CASSLIGDRGTGSSYEQYF
TGTGCCAGCAGCTTAATAGGGGATAGAGGGACAGGGTCCTCCTACGAGCAGTACTTC
>TRBV5-3|TRBD1|TRBJ1-1|-
CASSMGQGTEAFF
TGTGCCAGCAGCATGGGACAGGGCACTGAAGCTTTCTTT
>TRBV7-2|-|TRBJ1-2|-
CASSQSPTDPLGGYTF
TGTGCCAGCAGCCAAAGCCCGACGGACCCCTTGGGAGGCTACACCTTC
>TRBV7-2|-|TRBJ2-3|many
CASSFVTDSTDTQYF
TGTGCCAGCAGCTTTGTAACAGACAGCACAGATACGCAGTATTTT
>TRBV7-2|TRBD2|TRBJ2-3|few
CASSPTIAGDTDTQYF
TGTGCCAGCAGCCCTACGATAGCGGGAGACACAGATACGCAGTATTTT
>TRBV20-1|-|TRBJ2-3|-
CSAHGPTLTDTQYF
TGCAGTGCCCATGGGCCGACCCTCACAGATACGCAGTATTTT
>TRBV6-5|-|TRBJ1-2|-
CASGTPEGYGYTF
TGTGCCAGCGGGACTCCCGAAGGCTATGGCTACACCTTC
>TRBV5-6|TRBD1|TRBJ2-1|-
CASSFRDSLYNEQFF
TGTGCCAGCAGCTTCCGGGACAGCCTCTACAATGAGCAGTTCTTC
>TRBV7-2|-|TRBJ2-3|few
CASRAKPGNTQYF
TGTGCCAGCAGAGCTAAGCCGGGAAATACGCAGTATTTT
>TRBV11-2|-|TRBJ2-1|many
CASSDYNEQFF
TGTGCCAGCAGCGATTACAATGAGCAGTTCTTC
>TRBV7-9|-|TRBJ2-7|once
CAGLEDKNGGEQYF
TGTGCCGGATTAGAGGACAAAAACGGGGGCGAGCAGTACTTC
>TRBV28|TRBD2|TRBJ2-3|few
CASSFLLAGASDTQYF
TGTGCCAGCAGTTTCCTGCTAGCGGGGGCGTCAGATACGCAGTATTTT